What follows is one TCR beta chain and its context. Its specificity is not known. Assay: immunoSEQ multiplex PCR; the TCRdb copy retains only in-frame clones and omits some. The sample lists over 12,000 clones, around three quarters occurring once. The entry originates in a study of neoadjuvant anti-PD-1 for oral cavity cancer. Overall study: Around day 43, patients without progression received a fourth nivolumab dose before surgery. Study-wide results and caveats: Non-responders to neoadjuvant nivolumab had significantly more clonal PBMC T cells than responders. Only three patients per response group were TCR-analyzed; validation needed.

PBMCs were not maintained or expanded in culture before analysis. The receptor was isolated from a person aged 35 to 85 with oral cavity squamous cell carcinoma. Here the sequenced sample was PBMCs, taken before nivolumab (anti-PD-1) treatment.

The CDR3 nucleotides read TGTGCCACCAGCAGAGGAAAAGGGGTAGGCAATCAGCCCCAGCATTTT. Its translation: CATSRGKGVGNQPQHF. The gene calls are TRBV15 and TRBJ1-5; weak D call: TRBD1 (5 bases). The V gene lost 1 base and the J gene lost 2 bases, with 12 bases spanning the gap. Per the germline V gene, CDR1 is LNHNV and CDR2 is YYDKDF (reference sequence). The CDR3 is made up of 16 amino acids.